These 14 T cell receptor beta chains were sequenced from one sample in a study of shared clonotypes between healthy human individuals. The method was immunoSEQ multiplex PCR; TCRdb's version includes in-frame clones alone and lacks a portion of them. The table has hundreds of thousands of clones, 70% to 80% seen once. Sequenced: PBMCs. These TCRs come from a middle-aged woman in good health. Some clones in this sample may be carry-over from other donors' samples.

CDR3 residues: CASNPGGRVKTGELFF. In DNA form, the CDR3 reads TGCGCCAGCAACCCCGGGGGCAGGGTTAAGACCGGGGAGCTGTTTTTT. The J gene is TRBJ2-2, the V gene TRBV10-2; D is perhaps TRBD1 or TRBD2 (6 bases each). V dropped 7 bases and J dropped 5 bases, with 20 bases sitting between them. The germline V gene has CDR1 WSHSY and CDR2 SAAADI. The CDR3 length is 16 residues.

The chain uses TRBV27 and TRBJ2-1, with D possibly being TRBD2 (6 bases). V lost 2 bases and J lost 6, with 11 bases in between. The CDR3 spans 14 residues. CDR1 is MNHEY, CDR2 SMNVEV, per germline (reference sequence). CDR3 amino acids: CASSLPEEGNEQFF. The CDR3 DNA is TGTGCCAGCAGTTTACCCGAGGAGGGCAATGAGCAGTTCTTC.

This sequence joins TRBV5-1 and TRBJ2-3; TRBD2 matches at 8 bases. The germline CDR1 and CDR2 sequences are SGHRS and YFSETQ. After removal of 3 bases from V and 6 bases from J, the junction contained 9 bases not matched to a gene. This CDR3 has 15 amino acids. DNA of the CDR3: TGCGCCAGCAGCTCGAGCGGGAGAGGGTGGGATACGCAGTATTTT. Translation: CASSSSGRGWDTQYF.

This clone was detected ten times or more. The same CDR3 is also encoded by other DNA sequences in this sample. V gene TRBV27 combines with J gene TRBJ2-3; D gene uncertain. The CDR3 sequence is 12 residues long. Germline CDR1 reads MNHEY; CDR2 reads SMNVEV (reference sequence). The V and J ends lost 6 bases and 0 bases respectively, with 4 bases between them. The CDR3 protein is CASSPSTDTQYF. As DNA, the CDR3 is TGTGCCAGCAGCCCTAGCACAGATACGCAGTATTTT.

The genes are TRBV19 and TRBJ2-3; 10 bases align to TRBD2. From germline, CDR1 is LNHDA and CDR2 SQIVND (reference sequence). The CDR3 covers 20 residues. J gave up 1 base and V 7 bases, and 20 bases lay outside the gene matches. CDR3 in amino acids: CASTGRPSGSWGWRTDTQYF. The CDR3, as DNA: TGTGCCAGTACAGGCCGGCCTAGCGGGAGTTGGGGGTGGCGCACAGATACGCAGTATTTT.

This clone was counted once. Just one base apart from a much larger clone, this may be a read error. The chain uses TRBV30 and TRBJ2-2; no reliable D call. This CDR3 has 14 residues. CDR1 is GTSNPN, CDR2 SVGIG, per germline (reference sequence). The CDR3 region is CAWGVLLPSGELFF. In DNA form, the CDR3 reads TGTGCCTGGGGTGTATTACTACCCTCCGGGGAGCTGTTTTTT.

This clone is a singleton in its sample. The J gene is TRBJ2-3, the V gene TRBV27; 9 nucleotides match TRBD2. The V gene's germline CDR1 is MNHEY and CDR2 SMNVEV (reference sequence). The CDR3 runs 14 residues. V shed 4 bases, J shed 9 bases, and the junction held 8 bases outside the gene matches. The CDR3 sequence: CASSWAGGEFTQYF. The DNA for the CDR3 is TGTGCCAGCAGTTGGGCGGGAGGGGAGTTCACGCAGTATTTT.

J is TRBJ1-5 and V is TRBV30, with D uncertain. Deletions cut 3 bases from V and 4 bases from J, with 10 bases between. Germline V gives CDR1 GTSNPN, CDR2 SVGIG (reference sequence). The CDR3 sequence is 13 residues long. CDR3 sequence reads: CAWRKQNNQPQHF. DNA of the CDR3: TGTGCCTGGAGGAAACAGAATAATCAGCCCCAGCATTTT.

About this clone: A read error may explain this, as a much larger clone is one base away. Other DNA sequences in the same sample also yield this CDR3. The V call is TRBV7-2, the J call TRBJ2-3; D gene unclear. The CDR3 has 12 amino acids. Germline CDR1 reads SGHTA; CDR2 reads FQGNSA. V was clipped by 1 base and J by 3 bases, with 2 bases between them. In DNA, the CDR3 is TGTGCCAGCAGCTTAGGGACAGATACGCAGTATTTT. Translating it yields CASSLGTDTQYF.

As DNA, the CDR3 is TGTGCCAGCAAATTCGTGGGAGAGACCTACAATGAGCAGTTCTTC. Protein product: CASKFVGETYNEQFF. The chain uses TRBV27 and TRBJ2-1; possibly TRBD2 for D (5 bases). Trimming left V 7 bases short and J 2 bases short, with 15 bases between. The CDR3 covers 15 residues. Germline CDR1 is MNHEY and CDR2 is SMNVEV (reference sequence).

This clone was seen repeatedly, ten times or more. The chain carries TRBV6-5 and TRBJ2-7; TRBD1 agrees at 8 bases. Trimming at V came to 5 bases and at J to 8 bases, leaving 5 bases not matched to a gene. CDR3 length: 12 amino acids. Germline V gene sequence: CDR1 MNHEY, CDR2 SVGAGI. CDR3 nucleotides: TGTGCCAGCAGTCCAGGACAGGGCAAGCAGTACTTC. This encodes CASSPGQGKQYF.

A remark on this clone: Possible read error: a much larger clone is one base away. Other DNA sequences from this sample encode an identical CDR3 as well. The V and J genes are TRBV29-1 and TRBJ2-7, with D tentatively TRBD1 (6 bases). The CDR3 is made up of 13 amino acids. In germline, CDR1 is SQVTM, CDR2 ANQGSEA. Trimming left V 3 bases short and J 4 bases short, with 13 bases between. The CDR3: CSVEDSTAYEQYF. CDR3 nucleotides: TGCAGCGTTGAGGACAGTACGGCGTACGAGCAGTACTTC.

This sequence joins TRBV29-1 and TRBJ1-2; D perhaps matches TRBD1 (6 bases). The CDR3 spans 13 residues. CDR1 is SQVTM and CDR2 is ANQGSEA in the germline V gene. V lost 2 bases and J 8 bases, leaving 15 bases between the germline ends. CDR3 loop: CSVESNRVGGYTF. The CDR3 region has the DNA TGCAGCGTTGAATCAAACAGGGTAGGAGGCTACACCTTC.

The table lists this clone with a few counts. The chain employs TRBV21-1 and TRBJ1-1. TRBV21-1 is a pseudogene. The CDR3 extends over 13 amino acids. The CDR3 DNA sequence: TGTGCCAGCAGCAGGTTGTATCACACTGAAGCTTTCTTT. This codes for CASSRLYHTEAFF.